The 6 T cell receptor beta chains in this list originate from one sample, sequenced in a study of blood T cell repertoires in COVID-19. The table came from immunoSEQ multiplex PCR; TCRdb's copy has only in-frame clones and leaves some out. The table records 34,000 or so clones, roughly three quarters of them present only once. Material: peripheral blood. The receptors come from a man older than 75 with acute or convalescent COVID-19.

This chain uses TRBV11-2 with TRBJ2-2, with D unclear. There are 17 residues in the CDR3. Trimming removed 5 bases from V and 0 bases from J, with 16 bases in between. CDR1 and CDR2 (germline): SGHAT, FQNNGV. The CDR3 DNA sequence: TGTGCCAGCAGCCATTTTAACTATCGAACGAACACCGGGGAGCTGTTTTTT. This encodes CASSHFNYRTNTGELFF.

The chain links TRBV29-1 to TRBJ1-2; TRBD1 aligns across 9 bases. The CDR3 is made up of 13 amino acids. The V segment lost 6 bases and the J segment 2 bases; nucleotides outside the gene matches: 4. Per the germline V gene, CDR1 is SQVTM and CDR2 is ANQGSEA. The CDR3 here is CSVGTGRNYGYTF. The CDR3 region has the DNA TGCAGCGTGGGGACAGGGAGGAACTATGGCTACACCTTC. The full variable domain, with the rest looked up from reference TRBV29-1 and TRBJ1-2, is SAVISQKPSRDICQRGTSLTIQCQVDSQVTMMFWYRQQPGQSLTLIATANQGSEATYESGFVIDKFPISRPNLTFSTLTVSNMSPEDSSIYLCSVGTGRNYGYTFGSGTRLTVV.

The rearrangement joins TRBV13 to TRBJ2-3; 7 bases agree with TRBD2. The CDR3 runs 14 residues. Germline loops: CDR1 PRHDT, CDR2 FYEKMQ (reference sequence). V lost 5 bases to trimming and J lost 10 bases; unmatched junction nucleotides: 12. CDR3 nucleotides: TGTGCCAGCAGCGTGGCGGAGGGAGGGTGGGCGCAGTATTTT. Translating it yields CASSVAEGGWAQYF.

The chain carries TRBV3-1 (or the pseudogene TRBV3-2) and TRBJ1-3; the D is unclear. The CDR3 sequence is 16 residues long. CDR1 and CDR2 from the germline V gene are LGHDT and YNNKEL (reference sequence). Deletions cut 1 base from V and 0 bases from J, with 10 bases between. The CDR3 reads CASSQVKPSSGNTIYF. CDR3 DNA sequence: TGTGCCAGCAGCCAAGTCAAACCGAGCTCTGGAAACACCATATATTTT.

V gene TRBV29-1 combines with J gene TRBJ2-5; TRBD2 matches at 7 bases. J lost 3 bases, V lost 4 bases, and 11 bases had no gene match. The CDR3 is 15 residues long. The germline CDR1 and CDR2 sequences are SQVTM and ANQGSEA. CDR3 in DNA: TGCAGCGTTGTCCTCCTCCGGCTAGCGGAAGAGACCCAGTACTTC. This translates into CSVVLLRLAEETQYF.

CDR3 DNA: TGCGCCAGCAGAACTAGCGGGGGGGGAACCGGGGAGCTGTTTTTT. Amino acid sequence: CASRTSGGGTGELFF. This chain uses TRBV10-2 with TRBJ2-2; TRBD2 aligns across 13 bases. The CDR3 covers 15 residues. CDR1 and CDR2 from the germline V gene are WSHSY and SAAADI. The trim removed 6 bases at V and 5 bases at J, leaving 3 bases unmatched.